This T cell receptor beta chain is drawn from a study of cytomegalovirus exposure and HLA in healthy donors. Study-level background: Within the Caucasian-associated ancestry cluster were about 81% of the approximately 400 genotyped donors. Study conclusions and caveats: It was assumed in the presence/absence analyses that sequencing depth was roughly uniform across donors.

Of note for this clone: What it recognizes is unknown.

CDR3 length: 20 amino acids. The germline CDR1 and CDR2 sequences are LNHDA and SQIVND (reference sequence). V was pared by 7 bases and J by 1 base, with 29 bases between. Donors were ostensibly healthy at sampling, although undocumented immune exposures were probable. Both 60 Vbeta primers and 13 Jbeta primers went into the PCR. Clones were sequenced by immunoSEQ multiplex PCR, and TCRdb holds only the in-frame ones, with some missing. The table includes around 100,000 clones, roughly 78% detected once. This clonotype was obtained from a woman aged 40 to 55 in good health and CMV-seronegative. Sequencing was done on a sample of PBMCs. The chain has TRBV19 and TRBJ2-4; D is uncertain. Here the CDR3 DNA reads TGTGCCAGTACACCCCATGCCGCGACATCTGTTCCTTACGCCAAAAACATTCAGTACTTC. Its translation: CASTPHAATSVPYAKNIQYF.